This T cell receptor beta chain was identified in a study of shared clonotypes between healthy human individuals. Deep-level settings were used for running the assay. Assay used: immunoSEQ multiplex PCR; TCRdb lists only in-frame clones, some missing. The sample lists approximately 2,000,000 clones; just under 95% were seen once. This CDR3 is built from 15 residues. Germline V gene data show CDR1 as SGHDN and CDR2 as FVKESK. Between the trimmed V and J ends, which lost 4 bases and 2 bases, there was a span of 15 bases. This clonotype was obtained from a man between 18 and 35 years old in good health. Some clones in this sample may be carry-over from other donors' samples. V is TRBV14 and J is TRBJ2-7, with a tentative D call TRBD2 (6 bases). Input material: naive CD4+ T cells from PBMCs. Subset specified: CD45RA+ positively selected. CDR3 nucleotides: TGTGCCAGCAGCCCCTGGGGCGGGACCACCTACGAGCAGTACTTC. This codes for CASSPWGGTTYEQYF.